The entry below gives a single T cell receptor (beta chain) sequence along with its context. A J-beta primer mix and a sample-barcoded 5' primer were used in a second PCR of about 7 to 12 cycles. MiXCR, applied by TCRdb to the 5' RACE reads, yields one record per CDR3 protein. The sample contains some 370,000 distinct CDR3 sequences, over 45% of which appear only once. The data were taken from a study of blood T cells in healthy people across ages. Germline V gene sequence: CDR1 SNHLY, CDR2 FYNNEI. This CDR3 has 14 amino acids. Trimming pared 10 bases from V and 8 bases from J, leaving 18 bases between.

The chain joins TRBV2 to TRBJ1-6, with a possible D match to TRBD1 (5 bases). The sequenced material came from blood. The sequence was collected from a man aged 55 to 70 in good health. CDR3 amino acids: CATRLSQGYSPLHF. The CDR3 region has the DNA TGTGCCACCCGGTTATCCCAGGGTTATTCACCCCTCCACTTT.